A single sample gave rise to the 27 T cell receptor beta chains below, sequenced in a study of shared clonotypes between healthy human individuals. Sequenced by immunoSEQ multiplex PCR; TCRdb stores in-frame clones only, minus some. The sample includes 2 million to 2.5 million clones, roughly 95% seen only once; the top ten take less than 0.15%. The sequencing sample was made of naive CD4+ T cells sorted from blood. Subset meaning: CD45RA+ positively selected. The receptors shown here come from a young man in good health.

V usage is TRBV4-1 and J usage is TRBJ2-7; TRBD2 agrees at 7 bases. Germline assignment: CDR1 MGHRA and CDR2 YSYEKL. The CDR3 is 15 amino acids. The trim removed 3 bases at V and 2 bases at J, leaving 7 bases unmatched. CDR3 loop: CASSQLGLGTYEQYF. CDR3 in DNA: TGCGCCAGCAGCCAGCTAGGACTAGGGACCTACGAGCAGTACTTC.

The chain has TRBV6-6 and TRBJ2-7; D possibly matches TRBD1 or TRBD2 (5 bases each). The CDR3 is made up of 14 amino acids. Germline V CDR1 and CDR2: MNHNY, SVGAGI (reference sequence). Trimming shortened V by 8 bases and J by 0 bases, and 14 bases separated the two germline ends. The CDR3 here is CASATGTVSYEQYF. In DNA, the CDR3 is TGTGCCAGCGCAACCGGGACGGTCTCCTACGAGCAGTACTTC.

The chain uses TRBV15 and TRBJ1-6; 7 bases are a match to TRBD1. The V gene's germline CDR1 is LNHNV and CDR2 YYDKDF (reference sequence). The CDR3 is 16 amino acids. Trimming at V came to 1 base and at J to 7 bases, leaving 7 bases not matched to a gene. The CDR3 coding sequence is TGTGCCACCAGCAGAGCACGACAGGGAGGAAATTCACCCCTCCACTTT. Protein: CATSRARQGGNSPLHF.

This clone was seen only once. The V and J genes are TRBV2 and TRBJ2-4, with D possibly TRBD2 on 6 matching bases. The germline CDR1 and CDR2 sequences are SNHLY and FYNNEI. With 2 bases removed from V and 6 bases from J, the gap between germline ends came to 8 bases. The length of the CDR3 is 13 residues. DNA for the CDR3: TGTGCCAGCAGTGAACAGGGAGGAAACATTCAGTACTTC. It specifies CASSEQGGNIQYF.

The chain recombines TRBV5-1 with TRBJ2-5; D gene ambiguous. Trimming took 2 bases from V and 4 from J, leaving 9 bases between them. Germline CDR1 and CDR2: SGHRS and YFSETQ. The CDR3 extends over 13 amino acids. CDR3 protein: CASSFGLRETQYF. The CDR3 DNA sequence: TGCGCCAGCAGCTTTGGCTTAAGAGAGACCCAGTACTTC.

V gene TRBV4-1 combines with J gene TRBJ2-5; 8 bases are a match to TRBD1. The CDR3 totals 15 residues. Germline V lookup: CDR1 MGHRA, CDR2 YSYEKL. J lost 5 bases, V lost 4 bases, and 9 bases had no gene match. Here the CDR3 reads CASSRGGTGGETQYF. CDR3 coding DNA: TGCGCCAGCAGCCGGGGTGGTACAGGGGGTGAGACCCAGTACTTC.

The chain has TRBV5-4 and TRBJ1-2, with D unresolved. The CDR3 extends over 15 amino acids. Germline V gene data show CDR1 as SGHNT and CDR2 as YYREEE (reference sequence). V was trimmed by 0 bases and J by 5 bases, leaving 14 bases between them. This CDR3 is CASSLADSAFYGYTF. The CDR3 DNA reads as TGTGCCAGCAGCTTGGCCGATAGTGCTTTTTATGGCTACACCTTC.

CDR3 region: CASSETNSGITEAFF. The CDR3 region has the DNA TGTGCCAGCAGTGAAACGAACAGCGGGATCACTGAAGCTTTCTTT. The V and J genes are TRBV6-1 and TRBJ1-1; D unclear. Germline CDR1 reads MNHNS; CDR2 reads SASEGT. This CDR3 contains 15 residues. Deletions cut 2 bases from V and 4 bases from J, with 14 bases between.

This clone was observed a single time. The chain couples TRBV18 to TRBJ1-2; no clear D gene. CDR3 length: 14 residues. V dropped 4 bases and J dropped 1 base, with 10 bases sitting between them. Looked up from germline, CDR1 is KGHSH and CDR2 is LQKENI. The CDR3, as DNA: TGTGCCAGCTCACTTAACAGCGTTAACTATGGCTACACCTTC. It yields the protein CASSLNSVNYGYTF.

The rearrangement joins TRBV18 to TRBJ2-2; 9 bases are a match to TRBD1. The CDR3 sequence is 15 residues long. CDR1 KGHSH and CDR2 LQKENI come from the germline V gene. V lost 0 bases and J lost 6; bases outside the gene matches: 2. The CDR3, as DNA: TGTGCCAGCTCACCACCGGGACAGGGTCCCGGGGAGCTGTTTTTT. Translation gives CASSPPGQGPGELFF.

The chain joins TRBV6-1 to TRBJ1-1, with D unclear. This CDR3 comprises 15 residues. The germline V gene has CDR1 MNHNS and CDR2 SASEGT. V lost 1 base, J lost 1 base, and 10 bases lay in between. As DNA, the CDR3 is TGTGCCAGCAGTGAAGGGTCGGTTTCGAACACTGAAGCTTTCTTT. This codes for CASSEGSVSNTEAFF.

V gene TRBV11-2 combines with J gene TRBJ1-6, with D tentatively TRBD1 (5 bases). Looked up from germline, CDR1 is SGHAT and CDR2 is FQNNGV. Trimming stripped 7 bases from V and 3 bases from J, with 10 bases between. CDR3 length: 14 amino acids. CDR3 region: CASTAGNYNSPLHF. The CDR3 region has the DNA TGTGCCAGCACGGCAGGGAACTATAATTCACCCCTCCACTTT.

CDR3: CASSSGPGQGLYGYTF. Here the CDR3 DNA reads TGTGCCAGCAGCTCGGGACCGGGACAGGGACTCTATGGCTACACCTTC. V and J are TRBV7-9 and TRBJ1-2, with 9 bases fitting TRBD1. In germline, CDR1 is SEHNR, CDR2 FQNEAQ (reference sequence). The V and J ends lost 4 bases and 4 bases, in that order; junction bases with no gene match: 10. The CDR3 is 16 amino acids.

This clone was seen once. This sequence joins TRBV30 and TRBJ2-5; D call uncertain. V lost 2 bases, J lost 1 base, and 5 bases lay in between. CDR3 length: 12 amino acids. The germline CDR1 and CDR2 sequences are GTSNPN and SVGIG (reference sequence). The DNA for the CDR3 is TGTGCCTGGAGTAACTTCCAAGAGACCCAGTACTTC. Translating gives CAWSNFQETQYF.

On this clone: Additional DNA sequences in this sample encode the identical CDR3. The chain combines TRBV10-3 with TRBJ2-2; 10 nucleotides align to TRBD2. Germline trimming cut 4 bases from V and 4 bases from J; bases unmatched to any gene: 6. The length of the CDR3 is 16 residues. Germline V gene data show CDR1 as ENHRY and CDR2 as SYGVKD. CDR3 in DNA: TGTGCCATCAGTGGGTCTAGCGGGGGTGGCACCGGGGAGCTGTTTTTT. Encoded protein: CAISGSSGGGTGELFF.

The J gene is TRBJ2-3, the V gene TRBV19; 8 nucleotides match TRBD2. The germline V gene has CDR1 LNHDA and CDR2 SQIVND (reference sequence). With V trimmed by 3 bases and J by 8 bases, 10 bases remained unmatched. CDR3 length equals 15 residues. Here the CDR3 reads CASSIEASGRGTQYF. Here the CDR3 DNA reads TGTGCCAGTAGTATCGAGGCTAGCGGGCGGGGTACGCAGTATTTT. Full variable domain (remainder filled in from reference TRBV19 and TRBJ2-3): DGGITQSPKYLFRKEGQNVTLSCEQNLNHDAMYWYRQDPGQGLRLIYYSQIVNDFQKGDIAEGYSVSREKKESFPLTVTSAQKNPTAFYLCASSIEASGRGTQYFGPGTRLTVL.

V gene TRBV25-1 combines with J gene TRBJ2-2, with 10 bases that match TRBD1. The CDR3 length is 16 residues. V shed 6 bases and J 4 bases; nucleotides not matched to a gene: 8. Germline CDR1 and CDR2: MGHDK and SYGVNS. The CDR3 loop is CASSTLGQGSTGELFF. The DNA for the CDR3 is TGTGCCAGCAGCACCCTGGGACAGGGGAGCACCGGGGAGCTGTTTTTT. Based on the CDR3 plus reference TRBV25-1 and TRBJ2-2, the full variable domain is EADIYQTPRYLVIGTGKKITLECSQTMGHDKMYWYQQDPGMELHLIHYSYGVNSTEKGDLSSESTVSRIRTEHFPLTLESARPSHTSQYLCASSTLGQGSTGELFFGEGSRLTVL.

V is TRBV7-2 and J is TRBJ2-1; tentatively, D is TRBD2 (6 bases). The length of the CDR3 is 16 residues. V was shortened by 6 bases and J by 0 bases, with 15 bases between the two germline ends. CDR1 and CDR2 from the germline V gene are SGHTA and FQGNSA. This CDR3 reads CASRLGVADSYNEQFF. The CDR3 nucleotides read TGTGCCAGCAGGTTGGGGGTAGCGGACTCCTACAATGAGCAGTTCTTC. The variable domain in full, with the rest retrieved from reference TRBV7-2 and TRBJ2-1, is GAGVSQSPSNKVTEKGKDVELRCDPISGHTALYWYRQSLGQGLEFLIYFQGNSAPDKSGLPSDRFSAERTGGSVSTLTIQRTQQEDSAVYLCASRLGVADSYNEQFFGPGTRLTVL.

V and J are TRBV14 and TRBJ1-2; D not resolved. Germline values: CDR1 SGHDN, CDR2 FVKESK. The CDR3 contains 13 residues. Trimming cost V 5 bases and J 1 base, with 8 bases left between them. CDR3 residues: CASSSNNNYGYTF. CDR3 bases: TGTGCCAGCAGCTCCAACAATAACTATGGCTACACCTTC.

The chain links TRBV27 to TRBJ2-5; possibly TRBD1 for D (5 bases). From germline, CDR1 is MNHEY and CDR2 SMNVEV (reference sequence). The V end lost 3 bases, the J end lost 5 bases, and 10 bases lay between the germline ends. The CDR3 is made up of 13 amino acids. This chain's CDR3 is CASSFIGVETQYF. The CDR3 nucleotides read TGTGCCAGCAGTTTCATAGGGGTGGAGACCCAGTACTTC.

The chain combines TRBV20-1 with TRBJ1-2; D gene uncertain. CDR1 and CDR2 (germline): DFQATT, SNEGSKA (reference sequence). The CDR3 has 11 amino acids. V was shortened by 6 bases and J by 7 bases, with 12 bases between the two germline ends. The DNA for the CDR3 is TGCAGTGCGGACGACGGAGGTGGCTACACCTTC. This sequence encodes CSADDGGGYTF.

V usage is TRBV7-9 and J usage is TRBJ1-4; D is ambiguous. V was shortened by 1 base and J by 5 bases, with 5 bases between the two germline ends. The CDR3 is made up of 13 amino acids. CDR1 SEHNR and CDR2 FQNEAQ come from the germline V gene (reference sequence). CDR3 loop: CASSLGPNEKLFF. CDR3 DNA sequence: TGTGCCAGCAGCTTAGGGCCCAATGAAAAACTGTTTTTT.

In regard to this clone: The sample has other DNA sequences that encode this CDR3 too. The V call is TRBV6-1, the J call TRBJ2-4, with no clear D. Germline loops: CDR1 MNHNS, CDR2 SASEGT. This CDR3 comprises 12 residues. V gave up 7 bases and J gave up 0 bases, with 4 bases separating them. This chain's CDR3 is CASTLAKNIQYF. DNA for the CDR3: TGTGCCAGCACCTTAGCCAAAAACATTCAGTACTTC.

The sample holds one count of this clone. The gene calls are TRBV30 and TRBJ1-1, with a possible D match to TRBD1 (5 bases). Trimming removed 0 bases from V and 10 bases from J, with 15 bases in between. This CDR3 is built from 13 residues. Germline V gene data show CDR1 as GTSNPN and CDR2 as SVGIG (reference sequence). The CDR3 is CAWSVPVGGGAFF. The CDR3 coding sequence is TGTGCCTGGAGTGTACCTGTGGGCGGGGGAGCTTTCTTT. The variable domain in full, completed from reference TRBV30 and TRBJ1-1, reads SQTIHQWPATLVQPVGSPLSLECTVEGTSNPNLYWYRQAAGRGLQLLFYSVGIGQISSEVPQNLSASRPQDRQFILSSKKLLLSDSGFYLCAWSVPVGGGAFFGQGTRLTVV.

This chain links TRBV27 with TRBJ1-6; D is possibly TRBD1 (5 bases). Germline V lookup: CDR1 MNHEY, CDR2 SMNVEV (reference sequence). This CDR3 comprises 18 residues. Trimming removed 0 bases at V and 7 bases at J, with 19 bases between. The CDR3 loop reads CASSLSGVGRGLNSPLHF. CDR3 bases: TGTGCCAGCAGTTTATCAGGGGTCGGGCGGGGGTTAAATTCACCCCTCCACTTT.

Points on this clone: Different DNA sequences within this sample yield the same CDR3. V and J are TRBV6-5 and TRBJ2-3, with TRBD1 identical over 9 bases. The germline V gene encodes CDR1 MNHEY and CDR2 SVGAGI. This CDR3 is built from 15 residues. Trimming at V came to 6 bases and at J to 3 bases, leaving 7 bases not matched to a gene. For the CDR3, the DNA is TGTGCCAGCAGCCCTGGACAGGGGAGGACAGATACGCAGTATTTT. Translating it yields CASSPGQGRTDTQYF.

V usage is TRBV2 and J usage is TRBJ1-5; a possible D gene is TRBD1 (6 bases). Trimming left V 3 bases short and J 6 bases short, with 12 bases between. The CDR3 runs to 14 residues. Germline CDR1 SNHLY, CDR2 FYNNEI. The CDR3 coding sequence is TGTGCCAGCAGTGACAGGGGTGGTGTTCAGCCCCAGCATTTT. Translating gives CASSDRGGVQPQHF.